One sample yielded the 20 T cell receptor beta chains listed below, sequenced in a study of T cells after yellow fever vaccination (dated 2019 in TCRdb). The treatment or condition label of this sample denotes: live attenuated yellow fever vaccine strain. The protocol used for the library was 5' RACE. Data came from an Illumina NovaSeq 6000. Through fastp at Q25 and MiXCR, TCRdb rebuilt clones from the public reads, retaining in-frame beta chains. Entries that share a CDR3 protein sequence are merged under the most common genes and DNA. The sample data list more than 200,000 distinct CDR3 sequences, and roughly 4% of these were observed just once. The ten largest clones take up about 20% of the sample. This material consisted of PBMCs, taken 15 days after the yellow fever booster vaccination. Source of these receptors: a man between 18 and 35 years old who received the YFV17D yellow fever vaccine.

This clonotype came up many times. The chain combines TRBV7-2 with TRBJ2-5; 7 bases match TRBD1. V was clipped by 5 bases and J by 7 bases; unmatched bases: 13. The CDR3 sequence is 15 residues long. Germline values: CDR1 SGHTA, CDR2 FQGNSA. DNA for the CDR3: TGTGCCAGCAGCCCGTCCCGGACAGGTCCAGGGACCCAGTACTTC. Translating it yields CASSPSRTGPGTQYF. The full variable domain, rest sourced from reference TRBV7-2 and TRBJ2-5, is GAGVSQSPSNKVTEKGKDVELRCDPISGHTALYWYRQSLGQGLEFLIYFQGNSAPDKSGLPSDRFSAERTGGSVSTLTIQRTQQEDSAVYLCASSPSRTGPGTQYFGPGTRLLVL.

This clonotype was seen ten or more times. The chain has TRBV29-1 and TRBJ2-3; 7 bases map to TRBD1. CDR1 SQVTM and CDR2 ANQGSEA come from the germline V gene. J was trimmed by 0 bases and V by 7 bases; bases with no gene match: 10. The CDR3 has 15 amino acids. The CDR3 loop reads CSGLQGTTSTDTQYF. CDR3 sequence (DNA): TGCAGCGGCCTACAGGGGACGACTAGCACAGATACGCAGTATTTT.

This clonotype has a count of ten or more. CDR3: CASSRDPHYEQYV. The CDR3 nucleotides are TGTGCCAGCTCCCGGGACCCACACTACGAGCAGTACGTC. This sequence joins TRBV7-9 and TRBJ2-7, with D perhaps TRBD1 or TRBD2 (5 bases each). The V and J ends lost 8 bases and 3 bases respectively, with 14 bases between them. In germline, CDR1 is SEHNR, CDR2 FQNEAQ (reference sequence). CDR3 length: 13 amino acids.

The table lists this clonotype with many counts. V is TRBV7-9 and J is TRBJ1-2; maybe TRBD1 (5 bases). CDR3 size: 14 residues. Germline lookup yields CDR1 SEHNR and CDR2 FQNEAQ (reference sequence). V dropped 1 base and J dropped 9 bases, with 15 bases sitting between them. Here the CDR3 reads CASSLVGGDWSYTF. CDR3 sequence (DNA): TGTGCCAGCAGCTTAGTCGGGGGAGACTGGAGCTACACCTTC.

This clonotype was picked up many times. V gene TRBV5-4 combines with J gene TRBJ2-2, with 10 bases fitting TRBD2. This CDR3 has 18 residues. Per germline, CDR1 SGHNT and CDR2 YYREEE (reference sequence). Trimming at V came to 0 bases and at J to 6 bases, leaving 11 bases not matched to a gene. Here the CDR3 reads CASSLAQWASGGPGELFF. CDR3 nucleotides: TGTGCCAGCAGCTTGGCCCAATGGGCTAGCGGGGGCCCCGGGGAGCTGTTTTTT.

This clonotype was detected ten times or more. This chain joins TRBV5-8 and TRBJ2-5; 11 bases line up with TRBD2. CDR1 SGHTS and CDR2 YDEGEE come from the germline V gene. V was pared by 6 bases and J by 1 base, with 2 bases of the junction left unmatched. The CDR3 totals 14 residues. The CDR3 nucleotides are TGTGCCAGCAATAGCGGGGGGGCCCAAGAGACCCAGTACTTC. Amino acid sequence: CASNSGGAQETQYF.

The table lists this clonotype with many counts. The chain carries TRBV6-5 and TRBJ2-2; D ambiguous. V lost 2 bases and J lost 4, with 5 bases in between. The CDR3 runs 13 residues. CDR1 and CDR2 (germline): MNHEY, SVGAGI. In DNA, the CDR3 is TGTGCCAGCAGTTACGAGCGCACCGGGGAGCTGTTTTTT. It codes for CASSYERTGELFF.

This clonotype has at least ten counts. The rearrangement uses TRBV5-1 and TRBJ2-5; unclear D gene. This CDR3 region has 14 residues. Trimming cost V 4 bases and J 2 bases, with 12 bases left between them. Germline V gene lookup returns CDR1 SGHRS and CDR2 YFSETQ. Here the CDR3 reads CASSPRGRQETQYF. CDR3 DNA: TGCGCCAGCAGCCCGCGTGGCCGACAAGAGACCCAGTACTTC.

This clonotype was counted at least ten times. This chain connects TRBV5-1 to TRBJ2-7; TRBD1 matches at 9 bases. This CDR3 region has 14 residues. V trimming: 7 bases; J trimming: 2 bases; junction bases outside the gene matches: 7. CDR1 SGHRS and CDR2 YFSETQ come from the germline V gene. CDR3 sequence reads: CASELGTGPYEQYF. The CDR3 nucleotides read TGCGCCAGCGAACTAGGGACAGGGCCCTACGAGCAGTACTTC. Combining the CDR3 with reference TRBV5-1 and TRBJ2-7 gives the whole variable domain KAGVTQTPRYLIKTRGQQVTLSCSPISGHRSVSWYQQTPGQGLQFLFEYFSETQRNKGNFPGRFSGRQFSNSRSEMNVSTLELGDSALYLCASELGTGPYEQYFGPGTRLTVT.

This clonotype was counted many times. V usage is TRBV5-1 and J usage is TRBJ2-5; D remains unclear. In germline, CDR1 is SGHRS, CDR2 YFSETQ. CDR3 size: 14 residues. The V and J ends lost 2 bases and 0 bases respectively, with 8 bases between them. For the CDR3, the DNA is TGCGCCAGCAGCTTCGCAGGCTACCAAGAGACCCAGTACTTC. Amino acids: CASSFAGYQETQYF.

The table lists this clonotype with many counts. V is TRBV6-2 or TRBV6-3 and J is TRBJ2-1; 7 positions match TRBD2. The CDR3 totals 18 residues. Trimming took 1 base from V and 2 from J; bases not matched to a gene: 11. Germline V lookup: CDR1 MNHEY, CDR2 SVGEGT. DNA of the CDR3: TGTGCCAGCAGTTACTGGGCGGGGGTAAGGAGAACCTACAATGAGCAGTTCTTC. Encoded protein: CASSYWAGVRRTYNEQFF.

There are many counts of this clonotype. CDR3 nucleotides: TGTGCTAGTGGTCCGGGACAGGGCTACTCTGGAAACACCATATATTTT. Translated, it gives CASGPGQGYSGNTIYF. V is TRBV12-5 and J is TRBJ1-3, with 9 bases that match TRBD1. CDR3 length: 16 residues. Germline lookup yields CDR1 LGHNT and CDR2 FRNRAP. V lost 5 bases, J lost 0 bases, and 5 bases stayed unmatched. Complete variable domain (other parts from reference TRBV12-5 and TRBJ1-3): DARVTQTPRHKVTEMGQEVTMRCQPILGHNTVFWYRQTMMQGLELLAYFRNRAPLDDSGMPKDRFSAEMPDATLATLKIQPSEPRDSAVYFCASGPGQGYSGNTIYFGEGSWLTVV.

There are many counts of this clonotype. The chain is built from TRBV12-3 or TRBV12-4 and TRBJ2-3, with 8 bases fitting TRBD2. The J segment lost 1 base and the V segment lost 6 bases, leaving 9 bases of the junction unmatched. This CDR3 has 16 residues. The CDR3: CASRLQRGSGTDTQYF. The CDR3 DNA follows: TGTGCCAGCAGACTCCAGCGGGGGTCGGGCACAGATACGCAGTATTTT.

This clonotype showed up many times. V gene TRBV4-2 combines with J gene TRBJ1-2; D not resolved. Germline CDR1 reads LGHNA; CDR2 reads YNFKEQ. The CDR3 consists of 13 residues. V was pared by 1 base and J by 6 bases, with 9 bases between. CDR3 bases: TGTGCCAGCAGCCAAGGGGTAGGGAATGGCTACACCTTC. This encodes CASSQGVGNGYTF.

This clonotype showed up many times. This chain uses TRBV2 with TRBJ2-1, with D perhaps matching TRBD1 or TRBD2 (5 bases each). The V and J ends lost 7 bases and 4 bases respectively, with 14 bases between them. The CDR3 is 14 residues long. The germline CDR1 and CDR2 sequences are SNHLY and FYNNEI. CDR3 in DNA: TGTGCCAGCAAAGGGGCGGGCATATACAATGAGCAGTTCTTC. Residues: CASKGAGIYNEQFF.

The gene calls are TRBV7-2 and TRBJ2-5, with 8 bases fitting TRBD2. With V trimmed by 1 base and J by 4 bases, 2 bases remained unmatched. The CDR3 length is 14 residues. In germline, CDR1 is SGHTA, CDR2 FQGNSA. CDR3 sequence reads: CASSLVRGVETQYF. The CDR3 DNA follows: TGTGCCAGCAGCTTAGTGCGGGGGGTAGAGACCCAGTACTTC.

This clonotype was counted ten times or more. This sequence joins TRBV29-1 and TRBJ2-7; the D is unclear. The CDR3 runs to 10 residues. CDR1 SQVTM and CDR2 ANQGSEA come from the germline V gene. The ends were cut back, 4 bases at V and 4 bases at J, with 5 bases in the middle. The CDR3 DNA reads as TGCAGCGTTGTGAGTTACGAGCAGTACTTC. Its translation: CSVVSYEQYF.

This clonotype has a count of ten or more. The CDR3: CASSVVSGGITEAFF. The CDR3 nucleotides are TGTGCCAGCAGCGTAGTTTCGGGGGGCATCACTGAAGCTTTCTTT. The V and J genes are TRBV9 and TRBJ1-1, with D tentatively TRBD1 (6 bases). The germline V gene encodes CDR1 SGDLS and CDR2 YYNGEE. V lost 0 bases and J lost 4, with 13 bases in between. The CDR3 runs 15 residues.

This clonotype showed up many times. The V call is TRBV24-1, the J call TRBJ2-3; the D gene is possibly TRBD1 (6 bases). Between the trimmed V and J ends, which lost 4 bases and 3 bases, there was a span of 16 bases. The CDR3 contains 16 residues. The germline CDR1 and CDR2 sequences are KGHDR and SFDVKD. CDR3 nucleotides: TGTGCCACCAGTGACTCCCGGACAGATAGGACAGATACGCAGTATTTT. Its translation is CATSDSRTDRTDTQYF.

Many counts were recorded for this clonotype. The J gene is TRBJ2-7, the V gene TRBV3-1, with 7 bases matching TRBD2. V lost 1 base, J lost 2 bases, and 8 bases stayed unmatched. The length of the CDR3 is 16 residues. CDR1 and CDR2 (germline): LGHDT, YNNKEL (reference sequence). Written as DNA, the CDR3 is TGTGCCAGCAGCCAAGGTGATCCTAGCGGACCCTACGAGCAGTACGTC. Residues: CASSQGDPSGPYEQYV.